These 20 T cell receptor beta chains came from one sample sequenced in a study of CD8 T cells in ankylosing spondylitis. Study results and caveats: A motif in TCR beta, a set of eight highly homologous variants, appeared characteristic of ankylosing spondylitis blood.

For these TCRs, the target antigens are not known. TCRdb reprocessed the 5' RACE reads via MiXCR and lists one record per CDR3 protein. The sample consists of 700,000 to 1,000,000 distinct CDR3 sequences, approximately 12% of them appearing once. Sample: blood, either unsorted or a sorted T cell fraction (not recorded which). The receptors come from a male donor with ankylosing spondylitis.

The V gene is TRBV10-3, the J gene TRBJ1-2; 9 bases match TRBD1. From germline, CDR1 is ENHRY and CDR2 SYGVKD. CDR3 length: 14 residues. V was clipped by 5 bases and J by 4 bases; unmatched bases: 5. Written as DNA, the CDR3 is TGTGCCATCAGTAAACAGGGGGCCTCCTATGGCTACACCTTC. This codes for CAISKQGASYGYTF.

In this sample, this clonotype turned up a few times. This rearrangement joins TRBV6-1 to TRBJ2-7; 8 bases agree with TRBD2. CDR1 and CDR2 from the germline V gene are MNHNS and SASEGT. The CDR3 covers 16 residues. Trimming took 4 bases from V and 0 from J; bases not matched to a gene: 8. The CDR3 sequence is CASSASGSPSSYEQYF. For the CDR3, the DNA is TGTGCCAGCAGTGCCAGCGGGAGCCCTAGCTCCTACGAGCAGTACTTC.

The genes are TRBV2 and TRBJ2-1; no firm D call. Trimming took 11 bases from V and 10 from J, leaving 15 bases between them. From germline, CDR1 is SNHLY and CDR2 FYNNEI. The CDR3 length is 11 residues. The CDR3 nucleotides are TGTGCCTCCCAAAAGACTGAGGAGCAGTTCTTC. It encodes CASQKTEEQFF.

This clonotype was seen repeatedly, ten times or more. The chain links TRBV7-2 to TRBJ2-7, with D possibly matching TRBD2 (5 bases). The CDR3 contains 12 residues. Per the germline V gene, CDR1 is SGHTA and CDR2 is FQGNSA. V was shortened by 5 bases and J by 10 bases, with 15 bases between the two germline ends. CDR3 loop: CASSQSSGVQYF. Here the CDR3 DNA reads TGTGCCAGCAGCCAATCCTCCGGGGTCCAGTACTTC.

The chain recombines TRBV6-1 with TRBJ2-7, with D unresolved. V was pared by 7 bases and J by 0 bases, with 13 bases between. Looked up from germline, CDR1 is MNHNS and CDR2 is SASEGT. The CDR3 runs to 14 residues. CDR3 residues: CASTRRPSSYEQYF. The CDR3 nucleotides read TGTGCCAGCACTCGACGGCCTAGCTCCTACGAGCAGTACTTC.

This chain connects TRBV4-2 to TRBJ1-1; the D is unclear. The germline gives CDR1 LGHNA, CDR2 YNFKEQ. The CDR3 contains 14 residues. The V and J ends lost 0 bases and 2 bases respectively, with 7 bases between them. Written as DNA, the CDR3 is TGTGCCAGCAGCCAAGAATCCGTTAACACTGAAGCTTTCTTT. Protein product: CASSQESVNTEAFF.

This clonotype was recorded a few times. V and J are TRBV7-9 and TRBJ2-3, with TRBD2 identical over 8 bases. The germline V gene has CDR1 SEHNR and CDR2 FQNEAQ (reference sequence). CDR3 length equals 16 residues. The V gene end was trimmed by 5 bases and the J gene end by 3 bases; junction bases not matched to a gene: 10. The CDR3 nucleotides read TGTGCCAGCAGCCCGGTCCCTAGCGGGTTAACAGATACGCAGTATTTT. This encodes CASSPVPSGLTDTQYF.

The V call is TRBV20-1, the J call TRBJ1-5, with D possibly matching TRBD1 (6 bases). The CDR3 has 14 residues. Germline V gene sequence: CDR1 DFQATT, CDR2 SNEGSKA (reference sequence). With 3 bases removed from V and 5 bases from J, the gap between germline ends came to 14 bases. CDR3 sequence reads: CSASRGSGDQPQHF. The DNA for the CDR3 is TGCAGTGCTAGTCGAGGGTCAGGGGATCAGCCCCAGCATTTT.

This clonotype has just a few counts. This chain's CDR3 is CSATKDRADGELFF. Here the CDR3 DNA reads TGCAGTGCTACGAAGGACAGGGCGGACGGGGAGCTGTTTTTT. The chain is built from TRBV20-1 and TRBJ2-2; TRBD1 matches 8 bases. Germline CDR1 and CDR2: DFQATT and SNEGSKA (reference sequence). The CDR3 spans 14 residues. V trimming: 4 bases; J trimming: 7 bases; junction bases outside the gene matches: 8.

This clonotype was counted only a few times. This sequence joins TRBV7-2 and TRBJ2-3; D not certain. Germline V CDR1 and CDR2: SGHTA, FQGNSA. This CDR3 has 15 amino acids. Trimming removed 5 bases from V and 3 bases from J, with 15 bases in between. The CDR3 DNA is TGTGCCAGCAGCCCGACGGTACCCGGGACAGATACGCAGTATTTT. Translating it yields CASSPTVPGTDTQYF.

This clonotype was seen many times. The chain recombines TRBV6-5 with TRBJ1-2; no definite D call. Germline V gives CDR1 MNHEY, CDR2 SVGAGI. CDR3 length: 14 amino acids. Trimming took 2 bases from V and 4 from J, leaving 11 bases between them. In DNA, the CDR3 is TGTGCCAGCAGTTACGGGTTTCTGGGCTATGGCTACACCTTC. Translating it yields CASSYGFLGYGYTF.

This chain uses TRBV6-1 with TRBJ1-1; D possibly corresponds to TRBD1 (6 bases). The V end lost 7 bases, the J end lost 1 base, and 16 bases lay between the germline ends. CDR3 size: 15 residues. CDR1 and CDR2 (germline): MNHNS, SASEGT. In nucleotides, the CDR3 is TGTGCCAGCAACCCCAGGGGAGTGTCGAACACTGAAGCTTTCTTT. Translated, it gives CASNPRGVSNTEAFF.

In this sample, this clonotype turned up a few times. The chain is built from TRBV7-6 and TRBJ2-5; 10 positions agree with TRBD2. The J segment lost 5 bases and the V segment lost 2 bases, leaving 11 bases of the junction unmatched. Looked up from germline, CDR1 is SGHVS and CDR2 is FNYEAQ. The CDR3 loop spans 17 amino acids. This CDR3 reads CASSLLYPSGSLETQYF. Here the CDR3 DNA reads TGTGCCAGCAGCTTATTATACCCTAGCGGGAGTCTGGAGACCCAGTACTTC.

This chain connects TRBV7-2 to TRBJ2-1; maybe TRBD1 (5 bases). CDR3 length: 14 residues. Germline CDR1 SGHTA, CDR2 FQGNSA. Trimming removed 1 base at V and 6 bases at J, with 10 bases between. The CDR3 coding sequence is TGTGCCAGCAGCTTAGAGGGGTGGGGCAATGAGCAGTTCTTC. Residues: CASSLEGWGNEQFF.

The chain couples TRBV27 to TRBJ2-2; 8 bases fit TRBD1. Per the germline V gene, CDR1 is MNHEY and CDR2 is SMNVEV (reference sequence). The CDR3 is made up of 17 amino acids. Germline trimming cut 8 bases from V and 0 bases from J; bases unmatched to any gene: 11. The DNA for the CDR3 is TGTGCCAGCCGGACCGGGACAGGTTTTTCGAACACCGGGGAGCTGTTTTTT. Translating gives CASRTGTGFSNTGELFF.

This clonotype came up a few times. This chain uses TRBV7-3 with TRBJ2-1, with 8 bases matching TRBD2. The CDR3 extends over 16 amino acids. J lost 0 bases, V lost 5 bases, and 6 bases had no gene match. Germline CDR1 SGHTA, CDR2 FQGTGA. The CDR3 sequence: CASSVLAASSYNEQFF. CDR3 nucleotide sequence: TGTGCCAGCAGCGTACTAGCGGCAAGCTCCTACAATGAGCAGTTCTTC. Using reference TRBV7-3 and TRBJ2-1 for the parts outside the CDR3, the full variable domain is GAGVSQTPSNKVTEKGKYVELRCDPISGHTALYWYRQSLGQGPEFLIYFQGTGAADDSGLPNDRFFAVRPEGSVSTLKIQRTERGDSAVYLCASSVLAASSYNEQFFGPGTRLTVL.

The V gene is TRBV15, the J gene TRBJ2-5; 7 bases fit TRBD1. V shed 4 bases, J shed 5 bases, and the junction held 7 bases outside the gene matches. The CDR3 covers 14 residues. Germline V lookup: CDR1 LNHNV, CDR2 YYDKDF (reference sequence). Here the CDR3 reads CATSTRTGRETQYF. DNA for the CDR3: TGTGCCACCAGCACCAGGACAGGACGGGAGACCCAGTACTTC.

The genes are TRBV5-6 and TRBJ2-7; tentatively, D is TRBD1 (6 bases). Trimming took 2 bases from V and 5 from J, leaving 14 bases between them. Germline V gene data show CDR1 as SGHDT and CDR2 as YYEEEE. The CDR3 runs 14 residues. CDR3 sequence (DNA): TGTGCCAGCAGCTTACCCGGACAGTGGGACGAGCAGTACTTC. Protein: CASSLPGQWDEQYF.

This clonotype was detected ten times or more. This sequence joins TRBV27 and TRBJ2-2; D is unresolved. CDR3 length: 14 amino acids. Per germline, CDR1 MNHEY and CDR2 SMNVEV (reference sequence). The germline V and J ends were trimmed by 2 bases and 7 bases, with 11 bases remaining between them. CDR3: CASSLGTSYGELFF. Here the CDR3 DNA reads TGTGCCAGCAGTTTAGGCACTTCCTACGGGGAGCTGTTTTTT.

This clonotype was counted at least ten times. Here the CDR3 DNA reads TGCGCCAGCAGCTTGGAGGGGGCGAATTCACCCCTCCACTTT. Translated, it gives CASSLEGANSPLHF. This chain uses TRBV5-1 with TRBJ1-6; TRBD1 agrees at 7 bases. This CDR3 comprises 14 residues. Germline V gene data show CDR1 as SGHRS and CDR2 as YFSETQ. The V and J ends lost 0 bases and 7 bases, in that order; junction bases with no gene match: 1.